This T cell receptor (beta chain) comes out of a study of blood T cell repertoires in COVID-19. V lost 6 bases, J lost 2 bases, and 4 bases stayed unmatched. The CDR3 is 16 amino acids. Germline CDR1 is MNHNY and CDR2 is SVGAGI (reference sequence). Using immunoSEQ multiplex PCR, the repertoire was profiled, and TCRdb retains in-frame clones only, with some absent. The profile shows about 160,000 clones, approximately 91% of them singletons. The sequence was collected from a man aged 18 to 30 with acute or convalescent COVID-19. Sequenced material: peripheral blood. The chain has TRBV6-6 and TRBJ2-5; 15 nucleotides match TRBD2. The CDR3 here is CASRQGLAGGQETQYF. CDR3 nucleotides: TGTGCCAGCAGACAGGGACTAGCGGGGGGTCAAGAGACCCAGTACTTC.